The clone carrying this TCR beta chain has more than one count but fewer than ten. The data originate from a study of identical twins. Trimming removed 9 bases from V and 2 bases from J; junction bases left unmatched: 11. The CDR3 is made up of 15 amino acids. The V gene's germline CDR1 is SNHLY and CDR2 FYNNEI. TCRdb redid the calling of the 5' RACE reads with MiXCR, one entry per CDR3 protein. The table includes a few hundred thousand distinct CDR3 sequences, around 8.8% detected once. The data were also submitted as part of a second study, on yellow fever vaccine responses in identical twins.

The chain is built from TRBV2 and TRBJ2-3; 7 nucleotides agree with TRBD1. The clonotype was recovered from a woman between 18 and 30 years old in good health. Sequencing was carried out using CD8+ T cells sorted from blood. The CDR3 nucleotides read TGTGCCAGAACCCTTGAGACAGGGATCACAGATACGCAGTATTTT. This sequence encodes CARTLETGITDTQYF.